Included here is one TCR beta chain sequence, with context. In the source study's methods: By means of reference gene primer amplification, nucleated cell counts were estimated. Here immunoSEQ multiplex PCR was the method, and the copy in TCRdb shows in-frame clones only, minus some. V and J calls and clone size are given by that table; D and trimming were obtained from the DNA. The repertoire holds 130,000 to 150,000 clones, with more than 65% as singletons. This record comes from a study of blood T cell repertoires in COVID-19. About the study: From the United States, Italy and Spain came samples of acute and convalescent COVID-19. T cells, B-cell-depleted T cells, or PBMCs supplied cDNA or gDNA.

The length of the CDR3 is 16 residues. Trimming took 3 bases from V and 5 from J; bases not matched to a gene: 8. Germline V gene data show CDR1 as SGHTA and CDR2 as FQGNSA. V usage is TRBV7-2 and J usage is TRBJ1-1; 11 bases are a match to TRBD1. Source material: peripheral blood. The sequence was obtained from a man aged 55 to 70 with acute or convalescent COVID-19. CDR3: CASSFNTGTGGTEAFF. DNA of the CDR3: TGTGCCAGCAGCTTCAATACGGGGACAGGGGGGACTGAAGCTTTCTTT.